The next 18 T cell receptor beta chains were all read from a single sample in a study of blood T cell repertoires in COVID-19. Clones were read by immunoSEQ multiplex PCR, and TCRdb kept only the in-frame ones, dropping some. The sample includes roughly 82,000 clones, about 90% of them seen just once. Specimen: peripheral blood. The source of these receptors is a woman aged 45-65 years in a cohort sampled during active COVID-19.

This rearrangement joins TRBV7-2 to TRBJ2-3; 7 bases agree with TRBD1. The ends lost 6 bases at V and 2 bases at J; junction bases unmatched: 8. The length of the CDR3 is 15 residues. In germline, CDR1 is SGHTA, CDR2 FQGNSA. The CDR3 DNA sequence: TGTGCCAGCAGAGATAGGACAGGTCTCACAGATACGCAGTATTTT. Amino acids: CASRDRTGLTDTQYF.

The rearrangement links TRBV18 to TRBJ1-1, with no clear D. V dropped 6 bases and J dropped 2 bases, with 19 bases sitting between them. Germline V CDR1 and CDR2: KGHSH, LQKENI. CDR3 length: 16 amino acids. The DNA for the CDR3 is TGTGCCAGCTCGCCTCGGAGGGCGGAATTAAACACTGAAGCTTTCTTT. Translated: CASSPRRAELNTEAFF.

The rearrangement joins TRBV7-9 to TRBJ2-3; 14 nucleotides agree with TRBD2. With 3 bases clipped from V and 5 bases from J, the junction kept 7 bases outside the gene matches. In germline, CDR1 is SEHNR, CDR2 FQNEAQ (reference sequence). There are 17 residues in the CDR3. CDR3 residues: CASSLGTSGSRIDTQYF. The CDR3 bases are TGTGCCAGCAGCTTGGGGACTAGCGGGAGTCGGATAGATACGCAGTATTTT.

The rearrangement uses TRBV2 and TRBJ1-2; D not resolved. The CDR3 sequence is 14 residues long. Deletions cut 4 bases from V and 1 base from J, with 10 bases between. Germline V gives CDR1 SNHLY, CDR2 FYNNEI. The CDR3 region has the DNA TGTGCCAGCAGTGGAGGGAATCATAACTATGGCTACACCTTC. It specifies CASSGGNHNYGYTF.

This chain connects TRBV10-1 to TRBJ2-7; D is possibly TRBD2 (5 bases). The V gene's germline CDR1 is WNHNN and CDR2 SYGVQD (reference sequence). The CDR3 spans 13 residues. V gave up 3 bases and J gave up 7 bases, with 13 bases separating them. This CDR3 reads CASSDVEGGEQYF. The CDR3 DNA reads as TGCGCCAGCAGTGATGTGGAAGGAGGAGAGCAGTACTTC.

This clone has only a few counts. The chain recombines TRBV2 with TRBJ1-5; the D is unclear. The V gene lost 1 base and the J gene lost 7 bases, with 8 bases spanning the gap. CDR1 is SNHLY, CDR2 FYNNEI, per germline. There are 13 residues in the CDR3. The CDR3 sequence is CASSEGTVQPQHF. The DNA for the CDR3 is TGTGCCAGCAGTGAAGGGACTGTCCAGCCCCAGCATTTT.

The chain links TRBV6-6 to TRBJ2-4, with TRBD1 matching over 7 bases. The length of the CDR3 is 15 residues. The V gene end was trimmed by 2 bases and the J gene end by 0 bases; junction bases not matched to a gene: 1. Looked up from germline, CDR1 is MNHNY and CDR2 is SVGAGI (reference sequence). Here the CDR3 reads CASSYGQVAKNIQYF. The CDR3 DNA is TGTGCCAGCAGTTACGGACAGGTAGCCAAAAACATTCAGTACTTC.

J is TRBJ1-5 and V is TRBV28; 7 positions match TRBD1. Germline V gene lookup returns CDR1 MDHEN and CDR2 SYDVKM. The CDR3 is made up of 16 amino acids. V was pared by 2 bases and J by 11 bases, with 15 bases of the junction left unmatched. The CDR3 protein is CASSLGPTQGVGAQHF. CDR3 DNA sequence: TGTGCCAGCAGTTTAGGCCCCACTCAGGGGGTAGGGGCCCAGCATTTT.

The chain is built from TRBV23-1 and TRBJ2-7; TRBD2 matches 8 bases. TRBV23-1 is classed as an ORF, of uncertain function. This CDR3 has 12 amino acids. V trimming: 6 bases; J trimming: 6 bases; junction bases outside the gene matches: 4. The CDR3 is CASSREGTEQYF. DNA of the CDR3: TGCGCCAGCAGCCGGGAGGGTACCGAGCAGTACTTC.

This chain links TRBV7-3 with TRBJ2-2, with TRBD1 as a possible D gene (6 bases). Germline lookup yields CDR1 SGHTA and CDR2 FQGTGA. There are 15 residues in the CDR3. V lost 2 bases and J 4 bases, leaving 11 bases between the germline ends. This CDR3 reads CASSLVGAGTGELFF. The CDR3 DNA reads as TGTGCCAGCAGCTTAGTGGGGGCCGGCACCGGGGAGCTGTTTTTT.

The chain employs TRBV9 and TRBJ2-3; no firm D call. Trimming shortened V by 0 bases and J by 4 bases, and 9 bases separated the two germline ends. The CDR3 extends over 14 amino acids. The germline V gene encodes CDR1 SGDLS and CDR2 YYNGEE. The CDR3 is CASSVGNSADTQYF. CDR3 bases: TGTGCCAGCAGCGTAGGTAACTCTGCAGATACGCAGTATTTT.

The chain recombines TRBV5-1 with TRBJ2-7; possibly TRBD2 for D (6 bases). V lost 4 bases to trimming and J lost 5 bases, with 16 bases between them. CDR3 size: 14 residues. The germline V gene has CDR1 SGHRS and CDR2 YFSETQ. CDR3 coding DNA: TGCGCCAGCAGCCCGGAGGGGATTCCCCACGAGCAGTACTTC. Translation: CASSPEGIPHEQYF.

The J gene is TRBJ2-1, the V gene TRBV13; 12 bases fit TRBD2. CDR1 and CDR2 from the germline V gene are PRHDT and FYEKMQ (reference sequence). This CDR3 region has 16 residues. V lost 5 bases, J lost 4 bases, and 6 bases stayed unmatched. CDR3 sequence reads: CASSRRLAGAYNEQFF. Written as DNA, the CDR3 is TGTGCCAGCAGCCGACGACTAGCGGGGGCGTACAATGAGCAGTTCTTC.

The genes are TRBV6-2 or TRBV6-3 and TRBJ2-1, with 14 bases aligning to TRBD2. J gave up 1 base and V 2 bases, and 7 bases lay outside the gene matches. CDR3 size: 19 residues. The germline CDR1 and CDR2 sequences are MNHEY and SVGEGT. The CDR3 region is CASSYRGTSGSSSYNEQFF. The CDR3 DNA reads TGTGCCAGCAGTTACCGGGGGACTAGCGGGAGCTCGTCCTACAATGAGCAGTTCTTC.

V is TRBV6-5 and J is TRBJ1-2; no firm D call. Trimming removed 6 bases at V and 0 bases at J, with 8 bases between. CDR1 is MNHEY and CDR2 is SVGAGI in the germline V gene. There are 13 residues in the CDR3. CDR3 nucleotide sequence: TGTGCCAGCAGGGGCGGGTCTAACTATGGCTACACCTTC. Amino acid sequence: CASRGGSNYGYTF.

The genes are TRBV5-6 and TRBJ1-1, with D hard to call. The V gene's germline CDR1 is SGHDT and CDR2 YYEEEE. V was shortened by 5 bases and J by 0 bases, with 8 bases between the two germline ends. This CDR3 spans 13 amino acids. The DNA for the CDR3 is TGTGCCAGCAGACAGACCATGAACACTGAAGCTTTCTTT. This encodes CASRQTMNTEAFF. Looking up the rest from reference TRBV5-6 and TRBJ1-1 gives the full variable domain: DAGVTQSPTHLIKTRGQQVTLRCSPKSGHDTVSWYQQALGQGPQFIFQYYEEEERQRGNFPDRFSGHQFPNYSSELNVNALLLGDSALYLCASRQTMNTEAFFGQGTRLTVV.

The rearrangement uses TRBV5-1 and TRBJ2-3; TRBD1 is a possible D gene (5 bases). The CDR3 loop spans 13 amino acids. The germline CDR1 and CDR2 sequences are SGHRS and YFSETQ. V gave up 7 bases and J gave up 0 bases, with 9 bases separating them. The CDR3 nucleotides are TGCGCCAGCGGGCAGGGCAGCACAGATACGCAGTATTTT. Residues: CASGQGSTDTQYF.

The chain is built from TRBV6-5 and TRBJ2-1; 7 positions match TRBD2. J was trimmed by 4 bases and V by 4 bases; bases with no gene match: 7. Germline CDR1 and CDR2: MNHEY and SVGAGI. The CDR3 is 15 amino acids. CDR3 in amino acids: CASSSLADVYNEQFF. The CDR3 DNA sequence: TGTGCCAGCAGTTCCCTAGCGGACGTTTACAATGAGCAGTTCTTC.